The text below deals with one T cell receptor (beta chain). The source of the sample is a study of blood T cell repertoires in COVID-19. Across the whole study: Donors in the United States, Italy and Spain gave samples during acute or convalescent COVID-19.

Germline V gene lookup returns CDR1 LNHDA and CDR2 SQIVND (reference sequence). CDR3 length: 15 amino acids. The V end lost 7 bases, the J end lost 6 bases, and 16 bases lay between the germline ends. The method was immunoSEQ multiplex PCR; TCRdb's version includes in-frame clones alone and lacks a portion of them. This sample yields a few hundred thousand clones, of which about 91% are seen a single time; 6.9% belongs to the top ten. The chain couples TRBV19 to TRBJ1-6; possible D gene TRBD1, 5 bases. The source material was peripheral blood. The clonotype comes from a woman in her thirties who had recovered from COVID-19. CDR3 bases: TGTGCCAGTATGAATAGGGGCAGATTTAATTCACCCCTCCACTTT. It specifies CASMNRGRFNSPLHF.